The 8 T cell receptor beta chains below all came from one sample that was sequenced in a study of cytotoxic CD8 clonotypes in ibrutinib-treated CLL. Measured with immunoSEQ multiplex PCR; TCRdb has only the in-frame clones, and not every one. The data show 130,000 or so clones, with 70% to 90% seen just once and around 2% held by the top ten. Sequenced here: PBMCs, sampled after 24 months of ibrutinib treatment. The receptors here all came from a human donor with chronic lymphocytic leukemia.

V and J are TRBV5-8 and TRBJ2-5; D might be TRBD1 or TRBD2, each matching 6 bases. The CDR3 is 13 residues long. Trimming left V 4 bases short and J 2 bases short, with 9 bases between. Germline assignment: CDR1 SGHTS and CDR2 YDEGEE. Written as DNA, the CDR3 is TGTGCCAGCAGCAGGGGGAGGCAAGAGACCCAGTACTTC. Its translation is CASSRGRQETQYF.

The rearrangement uses TRBV11-2 and TRBJ2-3; 7 bases are a match to TRBD2. CDR1 and CDR2 from the germline V gene are SGHAT and FQNNGV. The CDR3 is made up of 17 amino acids. Trimming removed 5 bases from V and 2 bases from J; junction bases left unmatched: 13. The CDR3 DNA follows: TGTGCCAGCAGCCTCGAGGGCCCTAGCGGAACCACAGATACGCAGTATTTT. Translation gives CASSLEGPSGTTDTQYF.

The chain employs TRBV7-2 and TRBJ2-1; TRBD2 might be the D (5 bases). Germline V CDR1 and CDR2: SGHTA, FQGNSA. V lost 5 bases to trimming and J lost 0 bases, with 14 bases between them. The CDR3 is 16 amino acids. The CDR3 DNA follows: TGTGCCAGCAGCCCGGACTGGACCAGCTCCTACAATGAGCAGTTCTTC. Protein sequence: CASSPDWTSSYNEQFF.

The chain is built from TRBV5-1 and TRBJ2-7; TRBD2 aligns across 7 bases. V lost 0 bases and J lost 4; bases outside the gene matches: 1. This CDR3 contains 13 residues. From germline, CDR1 is SGHRS and CDR2 YFSETQ. The CDR3 region has the DNA TGCGCCAGCAGCTTGGGGGAGGGTTACGAGCAGTACTTC. Translating gives CASSLGEGYEQYF.

This chain connects TRBV2 to TRBJ2-3; the D gene could be TRBD1 or TRBD2 (6 bases each). V was trimmed by 5 bases and J by 7 bases, leaving 22 bases between them. CDR1 and CDR2 (germline): SNHLY, FYNNEI. The length of the CDR3 is 16 residues. CDR3 loop: CASSPEGGALWHTQYF. DNA of the CDR3: TGTGCCAGCAGTCCGGAGGGGGGAGCCTTATGGCATACGCAGTATTTT.

The chain recombines TRBV7-2 with TRBJ1-5; D gene unclear. Germline CDR1 SGHTA, CDR2 FQGNSA. The CDR3 loop spans 12 amino acids. The germline V and J ends were trimmed by 7 bases and 4 bases, with 8 bases remaining between them. The chain's CDR3 is CASTVGNQPQHF. The CDR3 nucleotides read TGTGCCAGCACCGTCGGGAATCAGCCCCAGCATTTT.

This clone was observed a few times. The chain joins TRBV5-4 to TRBJ2-3; maybe TRBD2 (5 bases). Germline V lookup: CDR1 SGHNT, CDR2 YYREEE (reference sequence). The CDR3 consists of 13 residues. V lost 0 bases and J lost 10, with 12 bases in between. Here the CDR3 reads CASSLGTGKAQYF. CDR3 nucleotide sequence: TGTGCCAGCAGCTTGGGGACCGGGAAAGCGCAGTATTTT.

The rearrangement uses TRBV7-9 and TRBJ2-7; no firm D call. This CDR3 is 13 amino acids long. Trimming removed 1 base from V and 6 bases from J, with 10 bases in between. Germline V CDR1 and CDR2: SEHNR, FQNEAQ (reference sequence). The CDR3 sequence: CASSLVQNGEQYF. As DNA, the CDR3 is TGTGCCAGCAGCTTAGTACAGAATGGCGAGCAGTACTTC. Filled out from reference TRBV7-9 and TRBJ2-7, the complete variable domain reads DTGVSQNPRHKITKRGQNVTFRCDPISEHNRLYWYRQTLGQGPEFLTYFQNEAQLEKSRLLSDRFSAERPKGSFSTLEIQRTEQGDSAMYLCASSLVQNGEQYFGPGTRLTVT.